This T cell receptor beta chain is from a study of blood T cells in healthy people across ages. Study-wide results and caveats: Older individuals had lower TCR beta diversity per million T cells (the decline was roughly linear).

V shed 4 bases and J shed 1 base, with 13 bases lying between them. The CDR3 runs to 15 residues. Germline values: CDR1 SEHNR, CDR2 FQNEAQ (reference sequence). Ten milliliters of peripheral blood were drawn from each donor into EDTA-treated tubes. No fewer than 7 million PBMCs went into each sample. Concerning this clonotype itself: Its specificity is not known.

Using a J-beta primer mix together with a sample-barcoded 5' primer, a second PCR was run for roughly 7 to 12 cycles. TCRdb processed the 5' RACE reads anew with MiXCR; each CDR3 protein has one entry. Of hundreds of thousands of distinct CDR3 sequences listed, approximately 44% are singletons. The rearrangement joins TRBV7-9 to TRBJ1-1; weak D call: TRBD1 (5 bases). This clonotype originated in a man aged 60-69 years in good health. The sequencing sample was made of blood. The CDR3 sequence: CASSSEGSANTEAFF. The DNA of the CDR3 is TGTGCCAGCAGCTCCGAGGGGTCAGCGAACACTGAAGCTTTCTTT.